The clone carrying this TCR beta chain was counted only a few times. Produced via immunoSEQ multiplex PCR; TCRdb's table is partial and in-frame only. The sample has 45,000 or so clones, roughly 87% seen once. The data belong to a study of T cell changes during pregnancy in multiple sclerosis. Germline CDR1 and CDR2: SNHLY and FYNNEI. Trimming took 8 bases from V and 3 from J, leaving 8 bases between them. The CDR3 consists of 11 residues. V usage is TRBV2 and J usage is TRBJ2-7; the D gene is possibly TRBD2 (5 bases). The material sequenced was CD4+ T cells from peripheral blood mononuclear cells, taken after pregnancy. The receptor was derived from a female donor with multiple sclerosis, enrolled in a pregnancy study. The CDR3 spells CASRGLYEQYF. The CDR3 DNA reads TGTGCCAGCCGAGGGCTCTACGAGCAGTACTTC. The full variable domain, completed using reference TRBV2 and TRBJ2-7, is EPEVTQTPSHQVTQMGQEVILRCVPISNHLYFYWYRQILGQKVEFLVSFYNNEISEKSEIFDDQFSVERPDGSNFTLKIRSTKLEDSAMYFCASRGLYEQYFGPGTRLTVT.